A single sample gave rise to the 11 T cell receptor beta chains below, sequenced in a study of cytomegalovirus exposure and HLA in healthy donors. It was with 60 Vbeta and 13 Jbeta primers that the PCR ran. Data came from immunoSEQ multiplex PCR; TCRdb stores just in-frame clones and leaves some out. The repertoire holds around 140,000 clones, with about 61% as singletons. Sequenced: PBMCs. All receptors come from a woman aged 35 to 49 in good health and CMV-seronegative.

The chain has TRBV10-3 and TRBJ2-2, with TRBD2 matching 13 bases. The CDR3 is 18 residues long. The V gene end was trimmed by 5 bases and the J gene end by 7 bases; junction bases not matched to a gene: 13. The V gene's germline CDR1 is ENHRY and CDR2 SYGVKD. The DNA for the CDR3 is TGTGCCATCAGTTGGACTAGCGGGGGCCCCCTCGCCGGCGGGGAGCTGTTTTTT. Its protein product is CAISWTSGGPLAGGELFF.

This chain uses TRBV5-4 with TRBJ2-7; 8 bases line up with TRBD2. This CDR3 spans 15 amino acids. Germline V lookup: CDR1 SGHNT, CDR2 YYREEE (reference sequence). The trim removed 5 bases at V and 0 bases at J, leaving 7 bases unmatched. The CDR3 loop reads CASSNGLAFSYEQYF. The CDR3, as DNA: TGTGCCAGCAGTAACGGACTAGCTTTCTCCTACGAGCAGTACTTC.

The chain recombines TRBV9 with TRBJ2-3; D remains unclear. Trimming stripped 3 bases from V and 9 bases from J, with 14 bases between. There are 13 residues in the CDR3. The V gene's germline CDR1 is SGDLS and CDR2 YYNGEE. CDR3 nucleotide sequence: TGTGCCAGCAGCGCCTCCGGAGCCAGAACGCAGTATTTT. This gives the protein CASSASGARTQYF. Supplemented by reference TRBV9 and TRBJ2-3, the full variable domain reads DSGVTQTPKHLITATGQRVTLRCSPRSGDLSVYWYQQSLDQGLQFLIQYYNGEERAKGNILERFSAQQFPDLHSELNLSSLELGDSALYFCASSASGARTQYFGPGTRLTVL.

The chain has TRBV19 and TRBJ2-3, with TRBD1 matching over 9 bases. This CDR3 spans 19 amino acids. Germline loops: CDR1 LNHDA, CDR2 SQIVND (reference sequence). CDR3 coding DNA: TGTGCAACGACCCCGGGACAGGGAGTAAACCCGCCCCCCCCAGATACGCAGTATTTT. This encodes CATTPGQGVNPPPPDTQYF. Looking up the rest from reference TRBV19 and TRBJ2-3 gives the full variable domain: DGGITQSPKYLFRKEGQNVTLSCEQNLNHDAMYWYRQDPGQGLRLIYYSQIVNDFQKGDIAEGYSVSREKKESFPLTVTSAQKNPTAFYLCATTPGQGVNPPPPDTQYFGPGTRLTVL.

The CDR3 nucleotides are TGTGCCAGCAGGGGACTAGCGGCCACCTACGAGCAGTACTTC. This translates into CASRGLAATYEQYF. The V gene is TRBV6-1, the J gene TRBJ2-5; 11 bases map to TRBD2. The end of the DNA aligns better with TRBJ2-7, so the J call may be wrong. The V gene's germline CDR1 is MNHNS and CDR2 SASEGT. The CDR3 totals 14 residues.

This clone was detected a few times. The chain combines TRBV30 with TRBJ1-4; D ambiguous. V lost 3 bases, J lost 7 bases, and 12 bases lay in between. There are 13 residues in the CDR3. Germline CDR1 is GTSNPN and CDR2 is SVGIG (reference sequence). CDR3 loop: CAWRGGKSEKLFF. The CDR3, as DNA: TGTGCCTGGAGGGGAGGGAAATCTGAAAAACTGTTTTTT.

The chain has TRBV5-4 and TRBJ2-2; the match to TRBD1 covers 7 bases. The J segment lost 0 bases and the V segment lost 3 bases, leaving 11 bases of the junction unmatched. The CDR3 has 18 amino acids. CDR1 SGHNT and CDR2 YYREEE come from the germline V gene (reference sequence). The CDR3 DNA reads TGTGCCAGCAGCTATCGACAGGGCCACCTCACGAACACCGGGGAGCTGTTTTTT. Residues: CASSYRQGHLTNTGELFF.

The chain recombines TRBV6-4 with TRBJ1-6, with TRBD1 matching 10 bases. The ends lost 5 bases at V and 7 bases at J; junction bases unmatched: 5. This CDR3 is 15 amino acids long. The V gene's germline CDR1 is MRHNA and CDR2 SNTAGT. The CDR3 coding sequence is TGTGCCAGCAGTAGGGACAGGGGAACGAATTCACCCCTCCACTTT. Amino acid sequence: CASSRDRGTNSPLHF.

For the CDR3, the DNA is TGTGCCAGCCAGCGGGACTCTCAAGAGACCCAGTACTTC. It encodes CASQRDSQETQYF. The chain uses TRBV18 and TRBJ2-5; the match to TRBD2 covers 7 bases. CDR1 and CDR2 from the germline V gene are KGHSH and LQKENI. The junction had 5 bases not matched to a gene; V was cut back by 8 bases and J by 2 bases. The CDR3 contains 13 residues.

The chain joins TRBV2 to TRBJ1-2; no reliable D call. CDR1 and CDR2 from the germline V gene are SNHLY and FYNNEI. V was pared by 4 bases and J by 6 bases, with 6 bases between. This CDR3 has 11 amino acids. The CDR3: CASSGTNGYTF. In DNA form, the CDR3 reads TGTGCCAGCAGTGGTACAAATGGCTACACCTTC. The full variable domain, rest sourced from reference TRBV2 and TRBJ1-2, is EPEVTQTPSHQVTQMGQEVILRCVPISNHLYFYWYRQILGQKVEFLVSFYNNEISEKSEIFDDQFSVERPDGSNFTLKIRSTKLEDSAMYFCASSGTNGYTFGSGTRLTVV.

J is TRBJ1-1 and V is TRBV7-9; tentatively, D is TRBD1 (5 bases). The CDR3 has 11 amino acids. V was clipped by 5 bases and J by 7 bases, with 8 bases between them. CDR1 and CDR2 from the germline V gene are SEHNR and FQNEAQ (reference sequence). The chain's CDR3 is CASSITGEAFF. As DNA, the CDR3 is TGTGCCAGCAGCATTACAGGTGAAGCTTTCTTT.